This TCR beta chain was found in a study of control samples from healthy donors and cancer patients. V shed 5 bases and J 4 bases; nucleotides not matched to a gene: 15. Germline V gene lookup returns CDR1 SGHTA and CDR2 FQGNSA. This CDR3 is built from 18 residues. The assay was immunoSEQ multiplex PCR, and TCRdb's table has in-frame clones only and misses some. The sample records some 120,000 clones, roughly 93% being singletons. This TCR derives from a man aged 30 to 39 in good health. The specimen was blood. The chain combines TRBV7-2 with TRBJ2-1; 9 bases align to TRBD2. CDR3 sequence reads: CASSVEPGPSGAYNEQFF. The CDR3 region has the DNA TGTGCCAGCAGCGTAGAACCCGGCCCTAGCGGGGCTTACAATGAGCAGTTCTTC.